This TCR beta chain was captured by sequencing in a study of T cell responses to AZD1222 COVID-19 vaccine. General study points: Seropositive at baseline were only a handful of AZD1222 recipients. It should be noted that donors were predominantly white British and more often female, and clonal diversity was possibly underestimated. Spike-specific TCR depth and breadth grew after two AZD1222 doses.

Looked up from germline, CDR1 is KGHDR and CDR2 is SFDVKD. V lost 3 bases to trimming and J lost 6 bases; unmatched junction nucleotides: 9. This CDR3 is built from 16 residues. Sequencing used immunoSEQ multiplex PCR; TCRdb keeps in-frame clones, though not all of them. Of 100,000 to 150,000 clones in the sample, 70% to 90% are singletons; the top ten hold about 27%. A word on this clone: Its target is unknown.

The chain carries TRBV24-1 and TRBJ2-3, with TRBD1 identical over 9 bases. The clonotype was recovered from an adult in good health. Sample: peripheral blood, taken on day 0 of AZD1222 vaccination. The DNA for the CDR3 is TGTGCCACCAGTGATCCCCGGACAGGGGAGAGGGATACGCAGTATTTT. Protein product: CATSDPRTGERDTQYF.